This T cell receptor beta chain was recorded in a study of a mutant IDH1 vaccine in newly diagnosed glioma. Study-wide background: Patients in the study were vaccinated eight times, receiving shots in weeks 1, 3, 5, 7, 11, 15, 19 and 23. Vaccine administration was initiated 4-6 weeks following radiotherapy alone, or with temozolomide cycles.

Time point specified: week 23, last vaccination. Vaccine doses each comprised 300 ug of mutant IDH1 20-mer peptide, with topical imiquimod. Some clones are missing from TCRdb's copy, which holds only in-frame ones; the method was immunoSEQ multiplex PCR. The table includes 70,000 to 95,000 clones, 85% detected once. The CDR3 is 14 amino acids. V was trimmed by 0 bases and J by 6 bases, leaving 9 bases between them. Germline V lookup: CDR1 MNHEY, CDR2 SMNVEV (reference sequence). Study conclusions and caveats: Patients showed vaccine-induced immune responses at a rate of 90% to 95%.

Turning to this clone: Its cognate antigen is unknown.

This clonotype originated in a woman in her 50s with glioma. The V and J genes are TRBV27 and TRBJ2-1; unclear D gene. The starting material was PBMCs, obtained from a glioma patient whose treatment included an IDH1 peptide vaccine. The CDR3 DNA reads TGTGCCAGCAGTTTATCGCCTAGGATCAATGAGCAGTTCTTC. Encoded protein: CASSLSPRINEQFF.